What follows are 29 T cell receptor beta chains derived from one specimen sequenced in a study of OX40 agonist ivuxolimab in advanced cancers. TCRdb's copy holds only in-frame clones and misses some; the assay was immunoSEQ multiplex PCR. This sample has some 35,000 clones; 70% to 80% occur once, and the top ten carry approximately 10%. The specimen comprised CD4+ or CD8+ T cells sorted from blood, sampled in a trial of the OX40 agonist ivuxolimab. The receptors derive from an adult with an advanced solid tumor such as melanoma, head and neck, liver or kidney cancer.

As DNA, the CDR3 is TGCGCCAGCAGCCCGTCAGGGGTCTTGCGCGCTTTCAAAAACATTCAGTACTTC. Protein product: CASSPSGVLRAFKNIQYF. V usage is TRBV5-1 and J usage is TRBJ2-4; tentatively, D is TRBD1 (6 bases). The CDR3 is 18 amino acids. Trimming took 4 bases from V and 3 from J, leaving 23 bases between them. The germline CDR1 and CDR2 sequences are SGHRS and YFSETQ.

The rearrangement joins TRBV7-8 to TRBJ1-2; D perhaps matches TRBD1 (5 bases). V was cut by 5 bases and J by 2 bases, with 12 bases left in between. The CDR3 consists of 14 residues. From germline, CDR1 is SGHVS and CDR2 FQNEAQ. The CDR3 coding sequence is TGTGCCAGCAGCCCCCGGGACCTCAACTATGGCTACACCTTC. It codes for CASSPRDLNYGYTF.

The chain links TRBV5-4 to TRBJ1-5; D might be TRBD1 (6 bases). The CDR3 is made up of 16 amino acids. Germline V gene data show CDR1 as SGHNT and CDR2 as YYREEE (reference sequence). The V end lost 1 base, the J end lost 8 bases, and 19 bases lay between the germline ends. CDR3 sequence (DNA): TGTGCCAGCAGCTTGCCGGGACACCCCACCGTAAAGCCCCAGCATTTT. Encoded protein: CASSLPGHPTVKPQHF.

A single count supports this clone. This sequence joins TRBV11-3 and TRBJ2-1; D gene uncertain. The CDR3 totals 15 residues. Germline V lookup: CDR1 SGHNT, CDR2 YENEEA. V lost 0 bases, J lost 8 bases, and 14 bases lay in between. CDR3 residues: CASSLEGLGSDEQFF. The CDR3 DNA is TGTGCCAGCAGCTTAGAAGGTTTGGGTTCTGATGAGCAGTTCTTC.

As concerns this clone: Other DNA sequences in the sample encode the same CDR3. V and J are TRBV2 and TRBJ1-5, with TRBD1 matching 7 bases. Per germline, CDR1 SNHLY and CDR2 FYNNEI. The CDR3 has 14 residues. V lost 4 bases, J lost 4 bases, and 4 bases stayed unmatched. CDR3: CASSASGGNQPQHF. In nucleotides, the CDR3 is TGTGCCAGCAGTGCGTCAGGGGGAAATCAGCCCCAGCATTTT.

J is TRBJ2-3 and V is TRBV5-8, with D unclear. This CDR3 has 12 residues. Germline V gene lookup returns CDR1 SGHTS and CDR2 YDEGEE. V lost 4 bases and J lost 6, with 9 bases in between. The CDR3 is CASSPSLDTQYF. CDR3 coding DNA: TGTGCCAGCAGCCCCAGCCTCGATACGCAGTATTTT. The whole variable domain, remainder taken from reference TRBV5-8 and TRBJ2-3, is EAGVTQSPTHLIKTRGQQATLRCSPISGHTSVYWYQQALGLGLQFLLWYDEGEERNRGNFPPRFSGRQFPNYSSELNVNALELEDSALYLCASSPSLDTQYFGPGTRLTVL.

This chain uses TRBV9 with TRBJ2-5; TRBD2 matches at 8 bases. V trimming: 0 bases; J trimming: 1 base; junction bases outside the gene matches: 2. The CDR3 loop spans 15 amino acids. The germline CDR1 and CDR2 sequences are SGDLS and YYNGEE. CDR3 residues: CASSVAGGPQETQYF. The DNA for the CDR3 is TGTGCCAGCAGCGTAGCGGGGGGGCCCCAAGAGACCCAGTACTTC.

This clone was found once. The CDR3, as DNA: TGTGCCAGCAGCTTAACGGACGTTAATTCACCCCTCCACTTT. Protein: CASSLTDVNSPLHF. V gene TRBV11-2 combines with J gene TRBJ1-6; D not certain. Germline CDR1 is SGHAT and CDR2 is FQNNGV. The V end was cut by 2 bases, the J end by 6 bases, with 8 bases between. The CDR3 loop spans 14 amino acids. Using reference TRBV11-2 and TRBJ1-6 for the parts outside the CDR3, the full variable domain is EAGVAQSPRYKIIEKRQSVAFWCNPISGHATLYWYQQILGQGPKLLIQFQNNGVVDDSQLPKDRFSAERLKGVDSTLKIQPAKLEDSAVYLCASSLTDVNSPLHFGNGTRLTVT.

V usage is TRBV6-6 and J usage is TRBJ1-1, with D uncertain. From germline, CDR1 is MNHNY and CDR2 SVGAGI (reference sequence). The CDR3 extends over 14 amino acids. The germline V and J ends were trimmed by 0 bases and 1 base, with 6 bases remaining between them. The CDR3 coding sequence is TGTGCCAGCAGTTACTCGATGTCGAACACTGAAGCTTTCTTT. Amino acids: CASSYSMSNTEAFF.

This clone qualifies as medium-sized (0.01 to 0.1%). V gene TRBV2 combines with J gene TRBJ2-5; D unresolved. In germline, CDR1 is SNHLY, CDR2 FYNNEI. This CDR3 has 14 amino acids. Trimming shortened V by 3 bases and J by 4 bases, and 12 bases separated the two germline ends. The CDR3 region has the DNA TGTGCCAGCAGTGAGTGGGCCCTGGGAGAGACCCAGTACTTC. It is translated as CASSEWALGETQYF.

The rearrangement uses TRBV7-6 and TRBJ1-2, with TRBD1 matching over 8 bases. Germline-derived CDR1 and CDR2 are SGHVS and FNYEAQ. This CDR3 spans 16 amino acids. V shed 1 base and J 8 bases; nucleotides not matched to a gene: 12. The CDR3 sequence is CASSLVYGQGSTGYTF. CDR3 DNA: TGTGCCAGCAGCTTAGTTTACGGACAGGGATCCACCGGCTACACCTTC.

This clone has only one observation. The chain couples TRBV29-1 to TRBJ2-5; TRBD1 might be the D (5 bases). CDR1 and CDR2 (germline): SQVTM, ANQGSEA. The germline V and J ends were trimmed by 3 bases and 4 bases, with 12 bases remaining between them. The CDR3 runs 13 residues. CDR3 DNA: TGCAGCGTTGACGGCCCTAGGGGAGAGACCCAGTACTTC. Protein: CSVDGPRGETQYF.

The gene calls are TRBV5-1 and TRBJ2-7, with 13 bases lining up with TRBD2. The CDR3 runs 21 residues. Germline lookup yields CDR1 SGHRS and CDR2 YFSETQ. V lost 0 bases, J lost 2 bases, and 17 bases stayed unmatched. CDR3 in amino acids: CASSLALSIGTSGTDTYEQYF. In nucleotides, the CDR3 is TGCGCCAGCAGCTTGGCCCTTAGCATCGGGACTAGCGGGACTGATACCTACGAGCAGTACTTC.

This chain uses TRBV6-1 with TRBJ2-7, with D possibly being TRBD1 (6 bases). Trimming stripped 5 bases from V and 3 bases from J, with 11 bases between. Germline CDR1 reads MNHNS; CDR2 reads SASEGT. This CDR3 region has 13 residues. The CDR3 reads CASSTGQNYEQYF. As DNA, the CDR3 is TGTGCCAGCAGTACGGGACAAAACTACGAGCAGTACTTC.

The chain is built from TRBV2 and TRBJ2-7, with D possibly being TRBD1 (6 bases). The CDR3 runs 14 residues. Trimming pared 6 bases from V and 3 bases from J, leaving 15 bases between. The germline V gene encodes CDR1 SNHLY and CDR2 FYNNEI. The CDR3 loop reads CASSPGESYYEQYF. As DNA, the CDR3 is TGTGCCAGCAGCCCAGGGGAATCCTACTACGAGCAGTACTTC.

The chain joins TRBV19 to TRBJ1-1, with a weak D call TRBD1 (5 bases). Looked up from germline, CDR1 is LNHDA and CDR2 is SQIVND (reference sequence). The CDR3 runs to 15 residues. V lost 7 bases to trimming and J lost 1 base, with 16 bases between them. CDR3 in DNA: TGTGCCAGTATCCCTTCCGGGGGTGGGAACACTGAAGCTTTCTTT. Protein sequence: CASIPSGGGNTEAFF.

The chain is built from TRBV9 and TRBJ2-7; a possible D gene is TRBD1 (6 bases). Germline V gene data show CDR1 as SGDLS and CDR2 as YYNGEE. This CDR3 spans 16 amino acids. Deletions cut 3 bases from V and 2 bases from J, with 18 bases between. Written as DNA, the CDR3 is TGTGCCAGCAGCGCCCTTGGGACATCGACCCCCTACGAGCAGTACTTC. Translated, it gives CASSALGTSTPYEQYF.

This rearrangement joins TRBV6-5 to TRBJ2-5; D not resolved. Germline loops: CDR1 MNHEY, CDR2 SVGAGI. Trimming pared 2 bases from V and 1 base from J, leaving 8 bases between. The CDR3 contains 14 residues. The CDR3 sequence is CASSYNGAQETQYF. The CDR3 DNA sequence: TGTGCCAGCAGTTACAATGGAGCCCAAGAGACCCAGTACTTC.

The chain combines TRBV5-5 with TRBJ1-2, with TRBD1 identical over 8 bases. CDR3 length: 15 amino acids. J lost 4 bases, V lost 3 bases, and 8 bases had no gene match. Germline CDR1 is SGHKS and CDR2 is YYEKEE (reference sequence). The CDR3 DNA is TGTGCCAGCAGCTCATCCGACAGGGGAATCTATGGCTACACCTTC. Residues: CASSSSDRGIYGYTF. Variable domain in full (rest from reference TRBV5-5 and TRBJ1-2): DAGVTQSPTHLIKTRGQQVTLRCSPISGHKSVSWYQQVLGQGPQFIFQYYEKEERGRGNFPDRFSARQFPNYSSELNVNALLLGDSALYLCASSSSDRGIYGYTFGSGTRLTVV.

The chain uses TRBV19 and TRBJ2-3, with TRBD1 matching over 8 bases. V shed 5 bases, J shed 0 bases, and the junction held 7 bases outside the gene matches. This CDR3 contains 16 residues. Germline V gene sequence: CDR1 LNHDA, CDR2 SQIVND (reference sequence). CDR3 protein: CASSGGTGRSTDTQYF. CDR3 DNA: TGTGCCAGTAGTGGAGGGACAGGTCGTAGCACAGATACGCAGTATTTT.

This chain links TRBV6-5 with TRBJ1-2, with D tentatively TRBD1 (6 bases). The CDR3 spans 14 residues. Germline V gene lookup returns CDR1 MNHEY and CDR2 SVGAGI. The V end lost 2 bases, the J end lost 5 bases, and 12 bases lay between the germline ends. The CDR3 sequence: CASSYEGVAYGYTF. The CDR3 DNA reads TGTGCCAGCAGTTACGAGGGGGTGGCTTATGGCTACACCTTC.

J is TRBJ2-5 and V is TRBV4-1; 8 bases align to TRBD2. The CDR3 extends over 16 amino acids. From germline, CDR1 is MGHRA and CDR2 YSYEKL. Unmatched junction bases numbered 14, after V lost 0 bases and J lost 11 bases. The CDR3 loop is CASSQDSGVIRVAQYF. CDR3 nucleotides: TGCGCCAGCAGCCAAGATAGCGGGGTTATTCGCGTTGCTCAGTACTTC.

The chain has TRBV29-1 and TRBJ1-1; tentative D call: TRBD1 (6 bases). CDR1 and CDR2 (germline): SQVTM, ANQGSEA. CDR3 length: 18 residues. V was pared by 0 bases and J by 4 bases, with 24 bases between. DNA for the CDR3: TGCAGCGTTGAAGATCGCCGTCCCCGAAGGACAGATGTCACTGAAGCTTTCTTT. Protein product: CSVEDRRPRRTDVTEAFF. The full variable domain, with the rest looked up from reference TRBV29-1 and TRBJ1-1, is SAVISQKPSRDICQRGTSLTIQCQVDSQVTMMFWYRQQPGQSLTLIATANQGSEATYESGFVIDKFPISRPNLTFSTLTVSNMSPEDSSIYLCSVEDRRPRRTDVTEAFFGQGTRLTVV.

The chain uses TRBV6-1 and TRBJ1-6; unclear D gene. The V end was cut by 3 bases, the J end by 9 bases, with 9 bases between. The germline V gene encodes CDR1 MNHNS and CDR2 SASEGT. CDR3 length: 13 amino acids. The CDR3 sequence: CASSDTLGSPLHF. CDR3 coding DNA: TGTGCCAGCAGTGACACCTTGGGTTCACCCCTCCACTTT.

The chain recombines TRBV27 with TRBJ1-2; 7 nucleotides match TRBD1. With V trimmed by 6 bases and J by 3 bases, 10 bases remained unmatched. The CDR3 runs 15 residues. Germline-derived CDR1 and CDR2 are MNHEY and SMNVEV (reference sequence). This CDR3 reads CASRSVRGRHYGYTF. The CDR3 DNA follows: TGTGCCAGCAGAAGTGTAAGGGGGCGCCACTATGGCTACACCTTC.

Here the CDR3 DNA reads TGCGCCAGCAGCTTACAGGGGGGGAACACTGAAGCTTTCTTT. It translates to CASSLQGGNTEAFF. The V and J genes are TRBV5-1 and TRBJ1-1, with 8 bases that match TRBD1. J gave up 1 base and V 2 bases, and 1 base lay outside the gene matches. Per germline, CDR1 SGHRS and CDR2 YFSETQ. This CDR3 has 14 residues.

This clone counts as medium-sized. The chain has TRBV5-1 and TRBJ1-1; the D gene is possibly TRBD1 (6 bases). In germline, CDR1 is SGHRS, CDR2 YFSETQ. Trimming stripped 0 bases from V and 4 bases from J, with 13 bases between. The CDR3 is 15 amino acids. The CDR3 loop is CASSLVAGVATEAFF. The DNA of the CDR3 is TGCGCCAGCAGCTTGGTGGCAGGGGTGGCCACTGAAGCTTTCTTT. The whole variable domain, remainder taken from reference TRBV5-1 and TRBJ1-1, is KAGVTQTPRYLIKTRGQQVTLSCSPISGHRSVSWYQQTPGQGLQFLFEYFSETQRNKGNFPGRFSGRQFSNSRSEMNVSTLELGDSALYLCASSLVAGVATEAFFGQGTRLTVV.

Only one count was recorded for this clone. This rearrangement joins TRBV6-5 to TRBJ1-6; TRBD1 matches 7 bases. V gave up 8 bases and J gave up 10 bases; unmatched junction bases: 11. The CDR3 has 14 amino acids. Germline V gene sequence: CDR1 MNHEY, CDR2 SVGAGI. The CDR3 loop is CASQKGAPWSPLHF. The CDR3, as DNA: TGTGCCAGCCAGAAGGGGGCTCCTTGGTCACCCCTCCACTTT.

A few counts support this clone. The gene calls are TRBV5-1 and TRBJ1-2; 9 bases agree with TRBD1. The CDR3 is 17 amino acids. Trimming removed 0 bases from V and 4 bases from J; junction bases left unmatched: 10. The V gene's germline CDR1 is SGHRS and CDR2 YFSETQ. CDR3 residues: CASSLGGTGSLVYGYTF. CDR3 nucleotide sequence: TGCGCCAGCAGCTTGGGTGGGACAGGGAGCCTAGTCTATGGCTACACCTTC.